Listed below are T cell receptor beta chains from one sample, sequenced in a study of cytomegalovirus exposure and HLA in healthy donors. Data came from immunoSEQ multiplex PCR; TCRdb stores just in-frame clones and leaves some out. The data hold tens of thousands of clones, with 81% observed a single time. The sample taken for sequencing was PBMCs. The receptors here all came from a girl aged 2-10 years in good health and CMV-seropositive. The CDR3 runs from the conserved cysteine through the conserved F or W. Some rows have no size entry. The others give once, few or many, or a class for an expanded clone.

j_call v_call clone_size cdr3_aa
TRBJ1-2 TRBV9 NA CASDKLNEGGYTF
TRBJ2-1 TRBV7-9 NA CASRQIAPKAHEQFF
TRBJ2-7 TRBV5-1 once CASSFQRPPYEQYF
TRBJ2-1 TRBV28 NA CASSLLSPPGRFF
TRBJ1-1 TRBV6-5 NA CASSYRGSVGNTEAFF
TRBJ2-1 TRBV14 NA CASSPNPGLPSEQFF
TRBJ2-1 TRBV7-2 few CASSSGTARIDEQFF
TRBJ1-5 TRBV6-5 NA CASSYTGPESNQPQHF
TRBJ1-2 TRBV30 NA CAWSWAAWNYGYTF
TRBJ1-2 TRBV10-3 NA CAISDSLDRGYGYTF
TRBJ1-2 TRBV6-6 NA CARSPTGANYGYTF
TRBJ1-5 TRBV6-1 NA CASGGGGRWKPQHF
TRBJ1-2 TRBV5-4 once CASSPGTAFNYGYTF
TRBJ1-2 TRBV6-4 few CASSDSHVGYGYTF
TRBJ2-1 TRBV7-3 NA CASSLLAGIYNEQFF
TRBJ1-1 TRBV11-2 NA CASRGPGLGAFF
TRBJ2-3 TRBV30 NA CAWSPGGDTQYF
TRBJ2-5 TRBV4-1 NA CASSQDRRQETQYF
TRBJ2-1 TRBV10-3 NA CAMATSGTTTGEQFF
TRBJ2-7 TRBV7-9 NA CASSPTGLADSYEQYF
TRBJ1-1 TRBV28 NA CASSPRDRAATEAFF
TRBJ2-5 TRBV21-1 NA CASSKRRETQYF
TRBJ2-7 TRBV28 NA CASRTGGEQYF
TRBJ1-1 TRBV7-9 few CASKDTPNTEAFF
TRBJ1-4 TRBV7-7 NA CASSVGQGVNEKLFF
TRBJ2-7 TRBV7-8 NA CASSLATGGAEYF
TRBJ1-1 TRBV14 few CASSQIGNTEAFF
TRBJ2-3 TRBV7-9 NA CASSFVQGTDTQYF
TRBJ1-1 TRBV7-2 NA CASSPTDAWGAFF
TRBJ2-1 TRBV28 NA CATNPTSVSYNEQFF
TRBJ1-1 TRBV7-8 NA CASSSLGQATPNTEAFF
TRBJ2-1 TRBV7-2 NA CASSTASGSSDNEQFF
TRBJ1-5 TRBV6-1 NA CASRLEVSNQPQHF
TRBJ1-1 TRBV10-3 NA CAITRTGGEGIAFF
TRBJ2-2 TRBV25-1 few CASRGGSYTGELFF
TRBJ1-1 TRBV30 NA CAWSTGREAFF
TRBJ2-7 TRBV30 NA CAWKVAGWQQYF
NA TRBV7-9 NA CASSLNFHRSSYEQYF
TRBJ2-1 TRBV5-4 NA CASSRLMQDEQFF
TRBJ2-7 TRBV7-9 NA CASSSGLAGTWANEQYF
TRBJ2-3 TRBV6-6 NA CASTNAGGRDTDTQYF